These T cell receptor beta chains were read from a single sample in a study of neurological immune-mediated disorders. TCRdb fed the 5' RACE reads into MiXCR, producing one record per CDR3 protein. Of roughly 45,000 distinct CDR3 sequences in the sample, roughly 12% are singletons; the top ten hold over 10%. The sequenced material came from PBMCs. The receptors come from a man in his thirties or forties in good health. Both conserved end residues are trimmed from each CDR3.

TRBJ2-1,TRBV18,ASSPPNRVITGNEQF
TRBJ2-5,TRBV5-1,ASSTTGTETQY
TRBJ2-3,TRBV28,AIPGTPGTDTQY
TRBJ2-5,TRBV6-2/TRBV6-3,ASLKMGEGQETQY
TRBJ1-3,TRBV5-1,ASSLEPQRYPSSGNTIY
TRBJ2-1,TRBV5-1,ASSPDTREGVEQF
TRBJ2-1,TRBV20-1,SAYKTSGSWVDLYNEQF
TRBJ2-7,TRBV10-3,AINDSPYEQY
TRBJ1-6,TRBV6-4,VSSEFANSPLH
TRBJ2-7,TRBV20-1,SAIKDVGSEQY
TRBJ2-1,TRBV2,ASSEPLQGEWF
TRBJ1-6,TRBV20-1,SALAEGSSYNSPLH
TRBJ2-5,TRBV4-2,ASSPIGDQETQY
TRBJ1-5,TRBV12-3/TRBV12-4,ASSLIVNQPQH
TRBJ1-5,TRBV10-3,AISESPGNQPQH
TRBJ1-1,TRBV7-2,ASSLGLMNTEAF
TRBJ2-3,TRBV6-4,ASIESGPTDTQY
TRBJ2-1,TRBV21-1,ASMPDRGLHNEQF
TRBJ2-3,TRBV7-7,ASSPPGQGTDTQY
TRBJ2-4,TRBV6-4,ASSDSPSGVAKNIQY
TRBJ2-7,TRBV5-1,ASSRTGPYEQY
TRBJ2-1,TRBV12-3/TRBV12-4,ASRLAGRYEQF
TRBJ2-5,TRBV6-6,ASSYTGLAVQETQY
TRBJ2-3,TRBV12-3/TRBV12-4,ASSLNGMGTDTQY
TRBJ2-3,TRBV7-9,ASSARRDTQY
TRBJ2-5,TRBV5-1,ASTEGQGAWETQY
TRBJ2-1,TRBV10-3,AISEGLRSYNEQF
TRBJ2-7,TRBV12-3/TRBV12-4,ASSPHYEQY
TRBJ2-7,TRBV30,AWSVQPDSYEQY
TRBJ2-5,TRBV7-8,ASSGTGLKKETQY
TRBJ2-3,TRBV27,ASSDRQGLGTDTQY
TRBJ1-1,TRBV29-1,GAGTERTEGF
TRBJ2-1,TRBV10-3,AIRSAGGGGNEQF
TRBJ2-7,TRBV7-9,ASSLDRGHSEQY
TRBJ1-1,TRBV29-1,SVCVANTEAF
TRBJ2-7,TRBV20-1,SSLGGVQY
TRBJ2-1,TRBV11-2,ASSSRGLAGLKNEQF
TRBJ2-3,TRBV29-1,SVFELAGVGADTQY
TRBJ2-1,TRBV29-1,SVEGEQGSSNEQF
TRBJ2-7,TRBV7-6,ASSALTGAYEQY